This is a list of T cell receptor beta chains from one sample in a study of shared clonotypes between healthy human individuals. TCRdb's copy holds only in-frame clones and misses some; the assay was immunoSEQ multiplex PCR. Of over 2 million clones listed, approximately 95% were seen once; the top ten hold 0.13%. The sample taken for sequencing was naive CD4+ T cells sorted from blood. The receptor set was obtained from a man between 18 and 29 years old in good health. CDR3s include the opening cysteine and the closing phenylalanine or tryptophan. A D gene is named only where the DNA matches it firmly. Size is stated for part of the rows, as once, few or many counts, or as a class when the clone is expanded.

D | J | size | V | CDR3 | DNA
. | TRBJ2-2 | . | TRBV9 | CASSVADTGELFF | TGTGCCAGCAGCGTAGCGGACACCGGGGAGCTGTTTTTT
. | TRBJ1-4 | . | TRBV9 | CASSYNEGFNEKLFF | TGTGCCAGCAGCTATAACGAGGGGTTTAATGAAAAACTGTTTTTT
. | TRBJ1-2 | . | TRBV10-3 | CAITRDNYGYTF | TGTGCCATCACCCGGGATAACTATGGCTACACCTTC
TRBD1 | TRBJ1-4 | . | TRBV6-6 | CASRRPGQPNEKLFF | TGTGCCAGCAGAAGACCGGGACAGCCAAATGAAAAACTGTTTTTT
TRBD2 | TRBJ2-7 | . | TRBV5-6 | CASSLSAGGPYF | TGTGCCAGCAGCTTGTCAGCGGGAGGTCCGTACTTC
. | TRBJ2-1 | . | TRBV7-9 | CASSLGAAGPPAEQFF | TGTGCCAGCAGCTTAGGGGCGGCGGGTCCCCCTGCTGAGCAGTTCTTC
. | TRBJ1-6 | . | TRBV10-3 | CAISESPGAYNSPLHF | TGTGCCATCAGTGAGTCTCCGGGAGCCTATAATTCACCCCTCCACTTT
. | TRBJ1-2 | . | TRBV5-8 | CASSPSLIYLGGYTF | TGTGCCAGCAGCCCCTCGTTGATATACCTAGGGGGCTACACCTTC
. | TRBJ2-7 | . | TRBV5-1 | CASSLDSGPYEQYF | TGCGCCAGCAGCTTGGATAGTGGACCCTACGAGCAGTACTTC
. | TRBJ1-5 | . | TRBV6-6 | CASSYSSNQPQHF | TGTGCCAGCAGTTACTCGTCCAATCAGCCCCAGCATTTT
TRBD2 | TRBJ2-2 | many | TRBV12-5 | CASGPKAGGGNTGELFF | TGTGCTAGTGGTCCGAAGGCGGGAGGAGGAAACACCGGGGAGCTGTTTTTT
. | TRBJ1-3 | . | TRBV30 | CAWTLSSWEEGDIIFSGNTIYF | TGTGCCTGGACATTATCGTCCTGGGAAGAGGGTGACATAATATTCTCTGGAAACACCATATATTTT
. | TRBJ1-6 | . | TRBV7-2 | CASSSQGFNNSPLHF | TGTGCCAGCAGCTCCCAGGGTTTCAATAATTCACCCCTCCACTTT
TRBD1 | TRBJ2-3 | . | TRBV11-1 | CASSSGQGQVGTDTQYF | TGTGCCAGCAGCTCCGGACAAGGACAGGTGGGAACAGATACGCAGTATTTT
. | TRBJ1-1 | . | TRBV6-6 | CASSYGQGYTEAFF | TGTGCCAGCAGTTACGGCCAGGGCTACACTGAAGCTTTCTTT
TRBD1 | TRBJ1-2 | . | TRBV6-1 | CASSNTGAGGYTF | TGTGCCAGCAGTAACACAGGGGCAGGTGGCTACACCTTC
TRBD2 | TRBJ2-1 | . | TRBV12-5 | CASGLAGLAGWQFF | TGTGCTAGTGGTTTAGCGGGACTAGCGGGATGGCAGTTCTTC
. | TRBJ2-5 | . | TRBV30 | CAWRKTNQETQYF | TGTGCCTGGAGAAAGACAAACCAAGAGACCCAGTACTTC